The T cell receptor beta chain described here comes from a study of blood T cell repertoires in COVID-19. Study context: Nucleic acid was either cDNA or gDNA, and it came from T cells, B-cell-depleted T cells, or PBMCs.

Authors' data handling: Nucleated cell counts were estimated from reference gene primer amplification. Profiling relied on immunoSEQ multiplex PCR, and the TCRdb table lists in-frame clones only, not all of them. V and J calls and clone size follow that table, whereas D and trimming were derived from the DNA. Of approximately 280,000 clones in the sample, around 85% were seen once. The CDR3 spans 14 residues. The germline V gene encodes CDR1 SGHRS and CDR2 YFSETQ. V was pared by 7 bases and J by 2 bases, with 15 bases between. Sequencing was done on a sample of peripheral blood. The sequence was obtained from a woman aged 70-85 years with acute or convalescent COVID-19. V and J are TRBV5-1 and TRBJ1-1, with TRBD1 as a possible D gene (6 bases). As DNA, the CDR3 is TGCGCCAGCGGTCAGGGGTCTATTAACACTGAAGCTTTCTTT. Translated, it gives CASGQGSINTEAFF.